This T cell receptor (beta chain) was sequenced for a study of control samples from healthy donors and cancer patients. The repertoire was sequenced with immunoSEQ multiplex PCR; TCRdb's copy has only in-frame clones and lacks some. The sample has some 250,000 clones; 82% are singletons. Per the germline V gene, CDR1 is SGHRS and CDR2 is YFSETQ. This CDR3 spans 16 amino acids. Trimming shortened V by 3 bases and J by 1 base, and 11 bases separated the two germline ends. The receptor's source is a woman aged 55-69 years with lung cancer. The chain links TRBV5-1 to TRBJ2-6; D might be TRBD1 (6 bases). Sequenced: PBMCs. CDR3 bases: TGCGCCAGCAGCTCGGGACAACCTTCTGGGGCCAACGTCCTGACTTTC. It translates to CASSSGQPSGANVLTF.